This TCR beta chain appears in the sequencing data of a study of cytomegalovirus exposure and HLA in healthy donors (dated by TCRdb to 2015 to 2018). For the wider study: An earlier analysis of roughly 500 of the donors reported about 300 Gb of sequence data and 95 million to 140 million unique TCR beta sequences obtained from roughly 180 million T cells. An early release covering roughly 580 HLA-typed donors comprised approximately 290 gigabases of sequencing data and 65 million to 100 million unique TCR sequences. Of the roughly 400 genotyped donors, approximately 83% fell in the genetic ancestry cluster associated with self-reported Caucasian donors. The study was designed to test whether signatures of past pathogen exposure could be identified by cataloging public T cell receptors. Using immunosequencing, the study profiled T cell repertoires from approximately 700 subjects and related those repertoires to cytomegalovirus serostatus. A separate validation cohort of roughly 130 different subjects was used in addition to the approximately 700-subject first cohort. The study combined high-throughput TCR immunosequencing, statistical association of individual TCRs with disease status, and machine learning to predict cytomegalovirus infection status. To study patterns of TCR occurrence, a later analysis re-analyzed previously published TCR beta repertoires from 550 to 800 donors and added high-resolution HLA genotyping. In the later analysis, no new phenotypic data were used to find candidate immune exposures; instead, reliance was placed on TCR beta sequences and their occurrence across donors. An earlier analysis of several hundred of the donors applied high-throughput TCR beta sequencing to assess whether each TCR beta V gene segment acted as functional or pseudogenic. Donor age, sex, ethnicity and CMV serostatus were compiled together with the repertoire data. Genome-wide SNP genotypes for about three fifths of the roughly 700 donors were used in a later genetic analysis, which treated that subset as a discovery cohort. All discovery cohort repertoires had been generated on a single sequencing platform. HLA typing covered class I and class II loci at four-digit resolution. The number of typed donors differed by locus: about 629-630 for A, B, C, DRB1 and DQB1; approximately 540 for DQA1; 600 to 610 for DPA1; and about 450 for DPB1. Because of strong linkage in the cohort, roughly five DR-DQ haplotypes were treated as single units for association and clustering. Among almost 400 genotyped donors of the cohort, an average of about 240,000 unique TCR beta nucleotide sequences were sequenced per donor, about a sixth of them non-productive. The paper's findings and limits, for the study overall: The sequencing pipeline was judged likely to have produced a cluster of highly shared sequence variants as a technical artifact. A further reported finding was that TCR beta sequences accurately predicted the HLA-A and HLA-B alleles for most subjects in the first cohort. Specific HLA alleles were associated with roughly 16,000 TCR beta sequences at a false discovery rate of 0.05 in a later analysis. For the cohort, immune exposure information was limited to CMV serostatus. Because counts were too low, around 18 rarely observed V segments, including chromosome 9 orphons, were left out of the earlier analysis of roughly 600 of the donors. The presence/absence analyses assumed that sequencing depth was roughly uniform across donors, and that assumption may not be true. The authors suggested that the approach could potentially be extended to other disease states and immunological phenotypes. Strong co-occurrence of HLA alleles, especially DR and DQ, made assigning TCR associations to individual alleles difficult. A later analysis found that most CMV-associated TCR beta chains appeared HLA-restricted, with HLA associations seemingly driven largely by CMV exposure. In a later analysis, HLA-associated TCR beta chains showed more clonal expansion and lower generation probabilities than non-associated chains that were equally common. Because some donors lacked HLA typing at each locus, the association tests relied only on the typed subset. Correlated functional status among segregating V segments might reflect linkage disequilibrium, but an unknown experimental factor could not be ruled out. A few of the identified cytomegalovirus-associated TCR beta chains were confirmed in vitro to be specific for cytomegalovirus antigens. Because the 87-base-pair reads could not distinguish some IMGT-functional V segments, including TRBV6-2 and TRBV6-3, those segments were excluded. The cohort was sequenced for TCR beta chains only, and without alpha or paired-chain data the features that could be detected were limited. A later genetic analysis reported fewer N-insertions in productive TCRs among donors in an Asian-associated ancestry cluster than the roughly 620-donor mean. The classifier was reported to diagnose cytomegalovirus status with high specificity and sensitivity in both the original and validation cohorts. In a later analysis, the rate of TCR association differed among HLA loci, with DRB1 alleles having the most associated TCRs and HLA-C alleles having the fewest. In the study, about 150 TCR beta chains were listed as associated with cytomegalovirus. An association between a missense DCLRE1C variant and V-gene and J-gene trimming of TCR beta chains was found in a later genetic analysis and replicated in an independent cohort. While some public TCRs were present in many individuals, most TCR sequences turned up only very rarely across donors. According to a later analysis, parvovirus B19, influenza, CMV and Epstein-Barr virus appeared linked to several top co-occurrence clusters. In an earlier analysis of roughly 500 of the donors, most TCR beta V segments appeared in productive rearrangements about 90% or about 30% of the time, broadly matching IMGT annotations.

The V end loses 2 bases and the J end loses 2 bases, and a stretch of 9 bases separates them. Taken from the germline V gene (reference sequence), the CDR1 and CDR2 loops are GTSNPN and SVGIG. The CDR3, cysteine through phenylalanine, is 13 amino acids long. The CDR3 DNA has 39 bases and is translated from base 1. The cohort was made up of 500 to 800 healthy bone marrow donors. Cohort members were all nominally healthy when sampled, although unrecorded immune exposures were likely present. The donor tested CMV seronegative, placing the donor among the 350 or so seronegative members of the cohort. Each donor provided a peripheral blood sample, and peripheral blood mononuclear cells were used for TCR beta sequencing. The Qiagen DNeasy Blood Extraction Kit was used to extract genomic DNA from the blood cell samples. To note about this clone: Which antigen it targets is not known. The sample holds no much larger clone one base away, and base qualities are not on file.

The library was made by the immunoSEQ multiplex PCR assay. The multiplex PCR relied on a mix of 60 forward primers for TCR Vbeta segments and 13 reverse primers for TCR Jbeta segments. The CDR3 region of rearranged TCR beta genes was amplified from genomic DNA with a multiplex PCR assay. On the Illumina HiSeq System, the amplified TCR beta libraries were sequenced as 87-base-pair reads. The study's own analysis went as follows. In a later analysis, 77 million or so unique TCR beta chains were counted across the 650 to 700 repertoires, and around 11 million of these chains were shared by at least two donors. Raw reads were error-corrected and collapsed into unique sequences with a nearest-neighbor algorithm that merged closely related sequences to remove PCR and sequencing errors. To assign V, D and J gene segments, CDR3 sequences were aligned to IMGT reference sequences. Each retained sequence needed at least a six-nucleotide match to both a V gene segment and a J gene segment. A rearrangement was called productive if the CDR3 had no stop codons and remained in frame with V and J, and every other rearrangement was called non-productive. CDR3 was defined according to IMGT convention as the region running from the second conserved V-encoded cysteine to the conserved J-encoded phenylalanine. Sequences without an unambiguous match to a single V gene segment were excluded from the earlier analysis of a few hundred of the donors. An earlier analysis of a few hundred of the donors called V segments functional above 56.7% productive rearrangements and segregating when the between-donor standard deviation exceeded 5%. A statistical classification framework was developed to diagnose cytomegalovirus status using the catalog of TCR beta chain sequences. V and J gene assignment, in a later analysis, came from comparing TCR nucleotide sequences with IMGT/GENE-DB human TR gene sequences. In a later analysis, CDR3 sequences and most-parsimonious VDJ recombination scenarios were assigned using the TCRdist pipeline. In a later analysis, each TCR beta chain was defined by its CDR3 amino acid sequence together with its V-gene family, and reads lacking a unique V-gene family were excluded. In a later analysis, 550 to 650 highly shared, low-generation-probability nucleotide sequences were removed to address suspected cross-contamination and a sequencing artifact. In a later analysis, a clonal expansion index for each public chain was calculated from normalized within-repertoire ranks of inferred template counts. Generation probabilities in a later analysis came from a VDJ recombination model fitted to out-of-frame rearrangements, and those results were checked against IGoR. In a later analysis, TCR-TCR, TCR-HLA and TCR-CMV co-occurrence was scored with hypergeometric tests, and a repertoire-size bias correction was applied to TCR pairs. In a later analysis, false discovery rates were estimated by permuting HLA or CMV assignments 20 times. In a later analysis, co-occurring TCRs were grouped using DBSCAN, and TCRdist sequence similarity was added for clustering within HLA-allele-positive subsets. Co-occurrence clustering excluded repertoires with fewer than 30,000 or more than 120,000 public chains, plus five with anomalous nucleotide sharing. Drawn from immuneACCESS, this table holds only the in-frame rearrangements with V and J called that TCRdb kept. Clones are partly lost; checked studies trace under half to an unresolved V gene and leave the rest unexplained. V, J and clone size are taken as reported in that table, and D and trimming were inferred from the DNA itself. A total of about 140,000 clones appear in this sample, more than 75% of them only once. Roughly 2.4% of the sample rests with the top ten.

This sequence was found in a man aged 50 or older in good health and CMV-seronegative. The chain links TRBV30 with TRBJ1-1, with the identity of the D gene unclear. Sequenced sample: PBMCs. The CDR3 reads as follows: CAWSIRYNTEAFF. The DNA sequence follows: TGTGCCTGGAGTATCAGGTATAACACTGAAGCTTTCTTT.